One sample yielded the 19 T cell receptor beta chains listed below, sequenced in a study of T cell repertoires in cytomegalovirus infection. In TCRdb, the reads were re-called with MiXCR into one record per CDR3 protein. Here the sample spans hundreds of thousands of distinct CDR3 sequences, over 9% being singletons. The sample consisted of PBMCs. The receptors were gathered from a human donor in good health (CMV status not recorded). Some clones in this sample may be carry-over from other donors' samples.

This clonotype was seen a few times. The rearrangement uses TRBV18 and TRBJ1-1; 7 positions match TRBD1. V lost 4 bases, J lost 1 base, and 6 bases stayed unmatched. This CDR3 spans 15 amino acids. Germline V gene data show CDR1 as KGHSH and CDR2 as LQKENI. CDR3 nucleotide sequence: TGTGCCAGCTCACTCGGGACAGAGGGGAACACTGAAGCTTTCTTT. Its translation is CASSLGTEGNTEAFF.

CDR3 bases: TGTGCCAGCAGCTTGTCAGGAGGCGATGAAAAACTGTTTTTT. Translation: CASSLSGGDEKLFF. The J gene is TRBJ1-4, the V gene TRBV5-6; D call uncertain. V lost 1 base to trimming and J lost 6 bases, with 10 bases between them. This CDR3 is 14 amino acids long. Germline CDR1 is SGHDT and CDR2 is YYEEEE.

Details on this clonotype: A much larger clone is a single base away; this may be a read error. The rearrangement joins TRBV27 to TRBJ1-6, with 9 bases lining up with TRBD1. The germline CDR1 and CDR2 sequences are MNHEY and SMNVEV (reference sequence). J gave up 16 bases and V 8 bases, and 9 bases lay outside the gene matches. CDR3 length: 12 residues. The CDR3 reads CASGPTGGGLHF. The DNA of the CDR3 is TGTGCCAGCGGGCCGACAGGGGGTGGACTCCACTTT.

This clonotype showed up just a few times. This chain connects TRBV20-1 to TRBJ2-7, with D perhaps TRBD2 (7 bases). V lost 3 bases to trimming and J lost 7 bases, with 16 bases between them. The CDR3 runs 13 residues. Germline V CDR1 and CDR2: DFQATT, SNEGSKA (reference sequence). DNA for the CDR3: TGCAGTGCTAGGGGGGGGGCTGTGGGGGAGCAGTACTTC. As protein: CSARGGAVGEQYF.

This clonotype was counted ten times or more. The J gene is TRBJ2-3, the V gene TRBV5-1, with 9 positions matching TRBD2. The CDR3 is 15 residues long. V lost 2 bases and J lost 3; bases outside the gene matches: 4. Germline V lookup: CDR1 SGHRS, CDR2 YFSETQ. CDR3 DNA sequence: TGCGCCAGCAGCTTTAGCGGGAGCGAGACAGATACGCAGTATTTT. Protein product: CASSFSGSETDTQYF.

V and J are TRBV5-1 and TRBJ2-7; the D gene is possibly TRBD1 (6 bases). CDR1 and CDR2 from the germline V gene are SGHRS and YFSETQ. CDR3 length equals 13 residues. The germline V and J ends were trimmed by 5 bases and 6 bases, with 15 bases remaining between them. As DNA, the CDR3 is TGCGCCAGCAGTAGATCAGGGGCGGTCGAGCAGTACTTC. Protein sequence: CASSRSGAVEQYF.

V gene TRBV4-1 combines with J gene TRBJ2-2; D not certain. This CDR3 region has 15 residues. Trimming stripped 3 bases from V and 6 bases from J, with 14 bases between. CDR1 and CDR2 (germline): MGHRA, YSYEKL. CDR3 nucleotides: TGCGCCAGCAGCCAGTCCCGCTCCAAAGCCGGGGAGCTGTTTTTT. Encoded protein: CASSQSRSKAGELFF.

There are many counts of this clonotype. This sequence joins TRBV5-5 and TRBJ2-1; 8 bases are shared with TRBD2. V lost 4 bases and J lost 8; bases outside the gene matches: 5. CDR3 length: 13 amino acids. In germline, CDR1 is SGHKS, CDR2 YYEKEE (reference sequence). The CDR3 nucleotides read TGTGCCAGCAGCCCGAGAGCGGGAGATGAGCAGTTCTTC. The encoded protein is CASSPRAGDEQFF.

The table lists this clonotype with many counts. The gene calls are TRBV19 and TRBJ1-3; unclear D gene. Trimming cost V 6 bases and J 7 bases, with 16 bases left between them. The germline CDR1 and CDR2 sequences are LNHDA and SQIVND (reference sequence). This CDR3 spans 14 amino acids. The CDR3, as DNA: TGTGCCAGTAGACCGGCCGTTAGCAGGAACACCATATATTTT. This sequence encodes CASRPAVSRNTIYF.

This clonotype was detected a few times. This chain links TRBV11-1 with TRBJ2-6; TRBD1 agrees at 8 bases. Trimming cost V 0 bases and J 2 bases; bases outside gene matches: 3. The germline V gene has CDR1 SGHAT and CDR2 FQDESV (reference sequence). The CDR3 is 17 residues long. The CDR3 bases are TGTGCCAGCAGCTTAGCATTACAGGGGGCTGGGGCCAACGTCCTGACTTTC. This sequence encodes CASSLALQGAGANVLTF.

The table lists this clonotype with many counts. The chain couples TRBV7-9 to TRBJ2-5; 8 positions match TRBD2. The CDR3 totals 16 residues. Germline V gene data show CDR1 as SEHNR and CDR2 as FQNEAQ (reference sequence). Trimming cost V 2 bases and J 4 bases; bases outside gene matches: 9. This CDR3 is CASSLSSGGFGETQYF. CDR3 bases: TGTGCCAGCAGCTTATCGAGCGGGGGTTTTGGAGAGACCCAGTACTTC. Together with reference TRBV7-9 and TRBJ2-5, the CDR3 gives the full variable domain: DTGVSQNPRHKITKRGQNVTFRCDPISEHNRLYWYRQTLGQGPEFLTYFQNEAQLEKSRLLSDRFSAERPKGSFSTLEIQRTEQGDSAMYLCASSLSSGGFGETQYFGPGTRLLVL.

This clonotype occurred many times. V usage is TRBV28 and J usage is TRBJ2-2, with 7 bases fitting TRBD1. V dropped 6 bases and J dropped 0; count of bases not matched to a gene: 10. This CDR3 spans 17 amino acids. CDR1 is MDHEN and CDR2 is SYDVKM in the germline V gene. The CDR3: CASRDGTVYANTGELFF. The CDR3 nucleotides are TGTGCCAGCAGAGACGGGACAGTCTACGCGAACACCGGGGAGCTGTTTTTT. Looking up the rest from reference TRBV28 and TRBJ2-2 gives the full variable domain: DVKVTQSSRYLVKRTGEKVFLECVQDMDHENMFWYRQDPGLGLRLIYFSYDVKMKEKGDIPEGYSVSREKKERFSLILESASTNQTSMYLCASRDGTVYANTGELFFGEGSRLTVL.

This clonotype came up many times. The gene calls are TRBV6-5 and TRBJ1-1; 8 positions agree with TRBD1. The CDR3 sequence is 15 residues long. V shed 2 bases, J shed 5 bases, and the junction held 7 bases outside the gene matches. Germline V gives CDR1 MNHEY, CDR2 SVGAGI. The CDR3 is CASSYGHRGGTEAFF. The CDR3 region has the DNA TGTGCCAGCAGTTACGGGCACAGGGGGGGGACTGAAGCTTTCTTT.

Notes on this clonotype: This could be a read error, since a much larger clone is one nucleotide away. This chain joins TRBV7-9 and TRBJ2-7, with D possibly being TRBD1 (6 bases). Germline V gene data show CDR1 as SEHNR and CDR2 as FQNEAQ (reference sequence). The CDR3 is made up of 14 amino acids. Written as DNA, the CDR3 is TGTGCCAGCAGCAGCAGGACTCAGGGGTACGAGCAGAACTTC. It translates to CASSSRTQGYEQNF.

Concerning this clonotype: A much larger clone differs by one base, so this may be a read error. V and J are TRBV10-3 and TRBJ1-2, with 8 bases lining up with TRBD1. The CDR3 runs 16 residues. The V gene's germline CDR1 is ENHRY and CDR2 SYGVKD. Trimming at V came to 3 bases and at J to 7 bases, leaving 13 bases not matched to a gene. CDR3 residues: CAISEVEDRDRFGYTF. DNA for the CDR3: TGTGCCATCAGTGAAGTTGAGGACAGGGACCGATTTGGCTACACCTTC.

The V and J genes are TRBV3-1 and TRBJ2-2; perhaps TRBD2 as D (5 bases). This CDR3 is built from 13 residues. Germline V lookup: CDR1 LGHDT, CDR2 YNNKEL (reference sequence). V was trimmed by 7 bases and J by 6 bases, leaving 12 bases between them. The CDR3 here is CASTRSGAGELFF. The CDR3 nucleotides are TGTGCCAGCACCCGGAGCGGCGCCGGGGAGCTGTTTTTT. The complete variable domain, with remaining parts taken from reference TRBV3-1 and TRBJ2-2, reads DTAVSQTPKYLVTQMGNDKSIKCEQNLGHDTMYWYKQDSKKFLKIMFSYNNKELIINETVPNRFSPKSPDKAHLNLHINSLELGDSAVYFCASTRSGAGELFFGEGSRLTVL.

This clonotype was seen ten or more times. CDR3: CSARDVGLAGVREQYF. The CDR3 DNA reads TGCAGTGCTAGAGATGTAGGGCTAGCGGGAGTACGGGAGCAGTACTTC. The V call is TRBV20-1, the J call TRBJ2-7, with TRBD2 identical over 10 bases. The V and J ends lost 0 bases and 7 bases, in that order; junction bases with no gene match: 12. CDR3 length: 16 residues. CDR1 is DFQATT, CDR2 SNEGSKA, per germline (reference sequence).

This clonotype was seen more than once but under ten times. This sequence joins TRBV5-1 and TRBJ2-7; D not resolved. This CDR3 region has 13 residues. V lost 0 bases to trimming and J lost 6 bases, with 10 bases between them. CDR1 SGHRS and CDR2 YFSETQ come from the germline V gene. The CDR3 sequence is CASSLGKELEQYF. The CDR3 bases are TGCGCCAGCAGCTTGGGTAAGGAGCTCGAGCAGTACTTC.

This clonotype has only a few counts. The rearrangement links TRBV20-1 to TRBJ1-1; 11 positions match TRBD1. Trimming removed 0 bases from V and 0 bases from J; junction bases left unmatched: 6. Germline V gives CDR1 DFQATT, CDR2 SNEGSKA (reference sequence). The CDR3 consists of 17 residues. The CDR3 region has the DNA TGCAGTGCTAGAGATGGGGGACAGGGGGTTATGAACACTGAAGCTTTCTTT. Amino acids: CSARDGGQGVMNTEAFF.